This passage covers 31 T cell receptor beta chains from one sample sequenced in a study of T cell changes during pregnancy in multiple sclerosis. Libraries were prepared by immunoSEQ multiplex PCR; TCRdb keeps only in-frame clonotypes and omits some of them. The sample carries fewer than 80,000 clones, approximately 95% recorded once. The source material was CD4+ T cells from peripheral blood mononuclear cells, sampled after pregnancy. These receptors were collected from a female donor with multiple sclerosis, enrolled in a pregnancy study.

The chain recombines TRBV5-1 with TRBJ2-7; possibly TRBD2 for D (6 bases). The germline V and J ends were trimmed by 4 bases and 9 bases, with 20 bases remaining between them. Germline CDR1 and CDR2: SGHRS and YFSETQ. This CDR3 has 14 residues. CDR3 sequence reads: CASSQWASDGTQYF. CDR3 sequence (DNA): TGCGCCAGCAGCCAGTGGGCTAGCGACGGTACGCAGTACTTC.

This chain uses TRBV2 with TRBJ1-5; TRBD1 matches 7 bases. V dropped 4 bases and J dropped 2; count of bases not matched to a gene: 2. Germline CDR1 SNHLY, CDR2 FYNNEI. The CDR3 has 14 residues. CDR3 residues: CASSGGQGNQPQHF. CDR3 DNA sequence: TGTGCCAGCAGTGGTGGACAGGGCAATCAGCCCCAGCATTTT.

V usage is TRBV27 and J usage is TRBJ2-7; D perhaps matches TRBD1 (6 bases). The CDR3 is made up of 14 amino acids. CDR1 and CDR2 (germline): MNHEY, SMNVEV (reference sequence). Trimming shortened V by 6 bases and J by 4 bases, and 16 bases separated the two germline ends. The CDR3 DNA sequence: TGTGCCAGCAGCCGAACAGGGATTTGGTACGAGCAGTACTTC. Protein product: CASSRTGIWYEQYF.

This chain links TRBV6-1 with TRBJ2-1, with a possible D match to TRBD1 (6 bases). Trimming cost V 11 bases and J 2 bases, with 10 bases left between them. Germline CDR1 MNHNS, CDR2 SASEGT. The CDR3 is 12 amino acids. Here the CDR3 reads CASNRAYNEQFF. The CDR3, as DNA: TGTGCCTCTAACAGGGCCTACAATGAGCAGTTCTTC.

A few counts support this clone. In nucleotides, the CDR3 is TGTGCCAGCAGTTTTTCCCTCGGGACCCAGTACTTC. It specifies CASSFSLGTQYF. The gene calls are TRBV28 and TRBJ2-5; D ambiguous. CDR1 is MDHEN and CDR2 is SYDVKM in the germline V gene. V dropped 3 bases and J dropped 7 bases, with 9 bases sitting between them. This CDR3 spans 12 amino acids.

The CDR3 loop is CASSLGQGRNTEAFF. The CDR3 DNA sequence: TGTGCCAGCTCGCTAGGACAGGGGAGGAACACTGAAGCTTTCTTT. The gene calls are TRBV25-1 and TRBJ1-1, with TRBD1 matching over 9 bases. Germline lookup yields CDR1 MGHDK and CDR2 SYGVNS. The ends lost 8 bases at V and 1 base at J; junction bases unmatched: 8. The CDR3 is 15 amino acids.

The chain employs TRBV28 and TRBJ2-7; 9 bases align to TRBD2. Unmatched junction bases numbered 16, after V lost 3 bases and J lost 1 base. The CDR3 loop spans 19 amino acids. Germline loops: CDR1 MDHEN, CDR2 SYDVKM. CDR3 coding DNA: TGTGCCAGCAGTTTTGTAACTAGCGGGCTAAACAGTCTTTCCTACGAGCAGTACTTC. This sequence encodes CASSFVTSGLNSLSYEQYF.

CDR3 sequence (DNA): TGTGCCAGCAGTTCTCTCGGACTAGCGGACCTCGGTGAGCAGTTCTTC. Translating gives CASSSLGLADLGEQFF. The chain uses TRBV28 and TRBJ2-1, with 10 bases identical to TRBD2. Germline V lookup: CDR1 MDHEN, CDR2 SYDVKM. V lost 4 bases, J lost 9 bases, and 12 bases stayed unmatched. This CDR3 spans 16 amino acids. Variable domain in full (rest from reference TRBV28 and TRBJ2-1): DVKVTQSSRYLVKRTGEKVFLECVQDMDHENMFWYRQDPGLGLRLIYFSYDVKMKEKGDIPEGYSVSREKKERFSLILESASTNQTSMYLCASSSLGLADLGEQFFGPGTRLTVL.

The gene calls are TRBV27 and TRBJ2-3, with 8 bases that match TRBD2. Trimming removed 6 bases from V and 9 bases from J; junction bases left unmatched: 11. The CDR3 is 14 amino acids. Germline CDR1 and CDR2: MNHEY and SMNVEV (reference sequence). CDR3 DNA sequence: TGTGCCAGCAGAGCGGGGGCCTTTATAGGAACGCAGTATTTT. This encodes CASRAGAFIGTQYF.

V gene TRBV6-1 combines with J gene TRBJ2-3, with D maybe TRBD1 (5 bases). This CDR3 contains 15 residues. Germline V CDR1 and CDR2: MNHNS, SASEGT. Trimming shortened V by 1 base and J by 3 bases, and 11 bases separated the two germline ends. Here the CDR3 DNA reads TGTGCCAGCAGTGAAGTGTCAGGGTGGACAGATACGCAGTATTTT. Its translation is CASSEVSGWTDTQYF.

The chain combines TRBV5-4 with TRBJ2-1; D is uncertain. Germline values: CDR1 SGHNT, CDR2 YYREEE (reference sequence). V lost 2 bases and J lost 0, with 6 bases in between. This CDR3 is built from 14 residues. This CDR3 reads CASSFSGSYNEQFF. CDR3 sequence (DNA): TGTGCCAGCAGCTTCTCGGGCTCCTACAATGAGCAGTTCTTC. Using reference TRBV5-4 and TRBJ2-1 for the parts outside the CDR3, the full variable domain is ETGVTQSPTHLIKTRGQQVTLRCSSQSGHNTVSWYQQALGQGPQFIFQYYREEENGRGNFPPRFSGLQFPNYSSELNVNALELDDSALYLCASSFSGSYNEQFFGPGTRLTVL.

The chain couples TRBV29-1 to TRBJ2-7; 15 nucleotides agree with TRBD2. Per the germline V gene, CDR1 is SQVTM and CDR2 is ANQGSEA. With V trimmed by 5 bases and J by 6 bases, 5 bases remained unmatched. The CDR3 totals 14 residues. Here the CDR3 reads CSVSPGLAGGEQYF. In DNA form, the CDR3 reads TGCAGCGTTTCCCCGGGACTAGCGGGAGGCGAGCAGTACTTC.

The chain uses TRBV7-6 and TRBJ1-3; D is possibly TRBD1 (6 bases). This CDR3 is 16 amino acids long. CDR1 and CDR2 (germline): SGHVS, FNYEAQ. V was pared by 2 bases and J by 4 bases, with 15 bases between. As DNA, the CDR3 is TGTGCCAGCAGCTTATCCCATGGGGGCCAGGGAAACACCATATATTTT. It yields the protein CASSLSHGGQGNTIYF.

The sample holds one count of this clone. The rearrangement uses TRBV2 and TRBJ2-5; TRBD2 agrees at 11 bases. V lost 6 bases and J lost 4; bases outside the gene matches: 4. The CDR3 totals 14 residues. Germline V CDR1 and CDR2: SNHLY, FYNNEI. CDR3 nucleotide sequence: TGTGCCAGCAGGGGACTAGCGGTATTAGAGACCCAGTACTTC. The encoded protein is CASRGLAVLETQYF.

The chain links TRBV5-1 to TRBJ2-5, with TRBD1 matching 8 bases. This CDR3 has 14 amino acids. Germline lookup yields CDR1 SGHRS and CDR2 YFSETQ. Trimming took 4 bases from V and 5 from J; bases not matched to a gene: 7. CDR3 in DNA: TGCGCCAGCAGCGTGGGACAGGCGATCGAGACCCAGTACTTC. This codes for CASSVGQAIETQYF.

This rearrangement joins TRBV11-2 to TRBJ2-2, with D hard to call. Germline values: CDR1 SGHAT, CDR2 FQNNGV. The V end lost 4 bases, the J end lost 7 bases, and 7 bases lay between the germline ends. CDR3 size: 12 residues. The CDR3 here is CASSSGGGELFF. In DNA form, the CDR3 reads TGTGCCAGCAGCTCCGGTGGCGGGGAGCTGTTTTTT.

This chain links TRBV19 with TRBJ2-5; D is perhaps TRBD2 (6 bases). V lost 3 bases, J lost 0 bases, and 11 bases lay in between. Germline V gene lookup returns CDR1 LNHDA and CDR2 SQIVND (reference sequence). CDR3 length: 15 amino acids. CDR3 region: CASSITGTYQETQYF. In DNA form, the CDR3 reads TGTGCCAGTAGTATTACCGGGACTTACCAAGAGACCCAGTACTTC.

The rearrangement uses TRBV10-3 and TRBJ2-7, with 10 bases that match TRBD2. The CDR3 has 14 residues. In germline, CDR1 is ENHRY, CDR2 SYGVKD. Losses at the gene ends were 6 bases for V and 6 bases for J; bases not matched to a gene: 8. CDR3 amino acids: CAISPTSGMAEQYF. CDR3 nucleotides: TGTGCCATCAGCCCCACTAGCGGGATGGCCGAGCAGTACTTC.

The chain is built from TRBV30 and TRBJ2-2; possibly TRBD2 for D (5 bases). Trimming removed 2 bases from V and 5 bases from J, with 6 bases in between. This CDR3 has 12 amino acids. Germline V gene sequence: CDR1 GTSNPN, CDR2 SVGIG (reference sequence). The CDR3, as DNA: TGTGCCTGGAGTTCGGGAACCGGGGAGCTGTTTTTT. Residues: CAWSSGTGELFF.

The genes are TRBV11-2 and TRBJ1-2, with D possibly matching TRBD1 (6 bases). The CDR3 extends over 14 amino acids. V was trimmed by 5 bases and J by 4 bases, leaving 14 bases between them. Germline V gene sequence: CDR1 SGHAT, CDR2 FQNNGV. The CDR3 reads CASSINREPYGYTF. The CDR3 bases are TGTGCCAGCAGCATCAACAGGGAGCCCTATGGCTACACCTTC.

J is TRBJ1-5 and V is TRBV5-6, with 9 bases aligning to TRBD1. The length of the CDR3 is 16 residues. J was trimmed by 5 bases and V by 1 base; bases with no gene match: 7. Germline V CDR1 and CDR2: SGHDT, YYEEEE. The CDR3 region is CASSLSEGQGHQPQHF. DNA for the CDR3: TGTGCCAGCAGCTTGAGCGAGGGACAGGGTCATCAGCCCCAGCATTTT.

V and J are TRBV28 and TRBJ2-1; no reliable D call. V dropped 1 base and J dropped 6 bases, with 10 bases sitting between them. Germline V gives CDR1 MDHEN, CDR2 SYDVKM. CDR3 size: 14 residues. CDR3 bases: TGTGCCAGCAGTTTATTCGCTAGAATCAATGAGCAGTTCTTC. It encodes CASSLFARINEQFF.

The rearrangement joins TRBV19 to TRBJ1-1; 8 bases line up with TRBD1. The CDR3 sequence is 14 residues long. The germline V gene encodes CDR1 LNHDA and CDR2 SQIVND (reference sequence). V gave up 5 bases and J gave up 4 bases; unmatched junction bases: 6. CDR3 loop: CASSQRTGRTEAFF. CDR3 DNA sequence: TGTGCCAGTAGTCAAAGGACAGGGCGCACTGAAGCTTTCTTT.

The rearrangement uses TRBV7-2 and TRBJ2-3; 11 bases align to TRBD2. Unmatched junction bases numbered 8, after V lost 3 bases and J lost 3 bases. The CDR3 extends over 17 amino acids. Germline values: CDR1 SGHTA, CDR2 FQGNSA. CDR3 loop: CASSFGLAGGRTDTQYF. CDR3 in DNA: TGTGCCAGCAGCTTTGGATTAGCGGGAGGGAGGACAGATACGCAGTATTTT. The variable domain in full, with the rest retrieved from reference TRBV7-2 and TRBJ2-3, is GAGVSQSPSNKVTEKGKDVELRCDPISGHTALYWYRQSLGQGLEFLIYFQGNSAPDKSGLPSDRFSAERTGGSVSTLTIQRTQQEDSAVYLCASSFGLAGGRTDTQYFGPGTRLTVL.

The CDR3 is CASSLVDRSQETQYF. In DNA form, the CDR3 reads TGTGCCAGCAGCTTAGTGGACAGGAGCCAAGAGACCCAGTACTTC. V usage is TRBV7-2 and J usage is TRBJ2-5; 7 positions agree with TRBD1. There are 15 residues in the CDR3. Germline-derived CDR1 and CDR2 are SGHTA and FQGNSA. Trimming at V came to 1 base and at J to 1 base, leaving 3 bases not matched to a gene.

The chain uses TRBV19 and TRBJ2-3; 9 bases align to TRBD1. Per germline, CDR1 LNHDA and CDR2 SQIVND (reference sequence). The CDR3 is 14 amino acids. J was trimmed by 4 bases and V by 5 bases; bases with no gene match: 4. The CDR3 nucleotides are TGTGCCAGTAGTCGGACAGGGGTTTCAGATACGCAGTATTTT. Its protein product is CASSRTGVSDTQYF.

The rearrangement uses TRBV5-1 and TRBJ1-2, with D hard to call. In germline, CDR1 is SGHRS, CDR2 YFSETQ. This CDR3 has 14 residues. Trimming pared 1 base from V and 7 bases from J, leaving 14 bases between. This chain's CDR3 is CASSLSPRSGGYTF. In nucleotides, the CDR3 is TGCGCCAGCAGCTTGTCCCCCAGAAGCGGTGGCTACACCTTC.

V gene TRBV6-5 combines with J gene TRBJ2-7, with D perhaps matching TRBD2 (6 bases). This CDR3 has 14 amino acids. Trimming removed 7 bases from V and 4 bases from J, with 17 bases in between. Germline CDR1 is MNHEY and CDR2 is SVGAGI. The CDR3 DNA reads TGTGCCAGCAAAAGGACCGGGGGACCTTACGAGCAGTACTTC. Protein sequence: CASKRTGGPYEQYF.

The chain carries TRBV9 and TRBJ2-3; TRBD2 is a possible D gene (6 bases). This CDR3 comprises 16 residues. Between the trimmed V and J ends, which lost 0 bases and 1 base, there was a span of 12 bases. From germline, CDR1 is SGDLS and CDR2 YYNGEE. CDR3 protein: CASSVGGVSRTDTQYF. In nucleotides, the CDR3 is TGTGCCAGCAGCGTAGGGGGGGTCAGCCGCACAGATACGCAGTATTTT. The variable domain in full, completed from reference TRBV9 and TRBJ2-3, reads DSGVTQTPKHLITATGQRVTLRCSPRSGDLSVYWYQQSLDQGLQFLIQYYNGEERAKGNILERFSAQQFPDLHSELNLSSLELGDSALYFCASSVGGVSRTDTQYFGPGTRLTVL.

The chain employs TRBV5-1 and TRBJ2-3, with no clear D. V was trimmed by 3 bases and J by 2 bases, leaving 10 bases between them. This CDR3 comprises 14 residues. Germline V gives CDR1 SGHRS, CDR2 YFSETQ. In nucleotides, the CDR3 is TGCGCCAGCAGCTCAGGCAGAGACACAGATACGCAGTATTTT. The encoded protein is CASSSGRDTDTQYF.

This sequence joins TRBV6-5 and TRBJ2-7, with no clear D. Trimming took 5 bases from V and 0 from J, leaving 11 bases between them. Germline CDR1 MNHEY, CDR2 SVGAGI. The CDR3 contains 14 residues. The CDR3 loop reads CASSKTGGSYEQYF. In nucleotides, the CDR3 is TGTGCCAGCAGTAAAACTGGCGGCTCCTACGAGCAGTACTTC.